These T cell receptor beta chains were read from a single sample in a study of T-cell reconstitution after alpha-beta-depleted transplantation in children. TCRdb re-called the PCR reads through MiXCR, storing one row per CDR3 protein. The table includes about 610,000 distinct CDR3 sequences, about 10% detected once. The sample consisted of PBMCs from the stem cell graft donor, taken from the stem cell graft. These receptors all stem from a human donor who donated a stem cell graft to a child with acute myeloid leukemia. Both conserved end residues are part of each CDR3. Each record gives: CDR3 DNA, CDR3 protein, V gene, clone size, J gene, D gene. D genes are given only for firm matches. Size tells how often a clone was seen (once, few, many) or the class of an expanded clone, and some rows leave it out.

CDR3 DNA: TGCAGTGCTCCCCTAGCGGGACGGATCCCCGCAGATACGCAGTATTTT; CDR3 protein: CSAPLAGRIPADTQYF; V gene: TRBV20-1; clone size: many; J gene: TRBJ2-3; D gene: TRBD2
CDR3 DNA: TGTGCCAGCAGCCAAGATCACGGGGGATGGAATGAGCAGTTCTTC; CDR3 protein: CASSQDHGGWNEQFF; V gene: TRBV4-2; clone size: few; J gene: TRBJ2-1; D gene: NA
CDR3 DNA: TGTGCCAGTAGCCCCCGTTGGGCCCTTGATGAAAAACTGTTTTTT; CDR3 protein: CASSPRWALDEKLFF; V gene: TRBV19; clone size: NA; J gene: TRBJ1-4; D gene: NA
CDR3 DNA: TGCGCCAGCGCTAGGACCAGCCAGGGGGCTAGCTCCTACAATGAGCAGTTCTTC; CDR3 protein: CASARTSQGASSYNEQFF; V gene: TRBV5-1; clone size: many; J gene: TRBJ2-1; D gene: TRBD1
CDR3 DNA: TGCAGTGCTAGATCCCTAGCGGGAGGCTACAATGAGCAGTTCTTC; CDR3 protein: CSARSLAGGYNEQFF; V gene: TRBV20-1; clone size: many; J gene: TRBJ2-1; D gene: TRBD2
CDR3 DNA: TGCAGTGTCGGGAGAGGTGTGTCCACCGGGGAGCTGTTTTTT; CDR3 protein: CSVGRGVSTGELFF; V gene: TRBV20-1; clone size: NA; J gene: TRBJ2-2; D gene: NA
CDR3 DNA: TGCAGTGCTGTATCGGGACAGGGAAACACTGAAGCTTTCTTT; CDR3 protein: CSAVSGQGNTEAFF; V gene: TRBV20-1; clone size: few; J gene: TRBJ1-1; D gene: TRBD1
CDR3 DNA: TGTGCCAGCACCTTGGGGACTTCCCGCACAGATACGCAGTATTTT; CDR3 protein: CASTLGTSRTDTQYF; V gene: TRBV28; clone size: NA; J gene: TRBJ2-3; D gene: NA
CDR3 DNA: TGTGCCAGCAGCTTCTTGCGGGATAGCAATCAGCCCCAGCATTTT; CDR3 protein: CASSFLRDSNQPQHF; V gene: TRBV7-2; clone size: NA; J gene: TRBJ1-5; D gene: NA
CDR3 DNA: TGTGCCAGCAGTGGGCGACCCCGACAGGCGAAAACCTCCTATGGCTACACCTTC; CDR3 protein: CASSGRPRQAKTSYGYTF; V gene: TRBV25-1; clone size: few; J gene: TRBJ1-2; D gene: NA
CDR3 DNA: TGTGCCAGCAGTCACACTAGCGGGAGGGCCGTTGAGCAGTTCTTC; CDR3 protein: CASSHTSGRAVEQFF; V gene: TRBV12-3/TRBV12-4; clone size: few; J gene: TRBJ2-1; D gene: TRBD2
CDR3 DNA: TGTGCCAGCAGTCCGTCGGTCGAAAACATTCAGTACTTC; CDR3 protein: CASSPSVENIQYF; V gene: TRBV27; clone size: few; J gene: TRBJ2-4; D gene: NA
CDR3 DNA: TGTGCCAGCAGTCGGGGTCTTACTAGCCCGCAGTTCTTC; CDR3 protein: CASSRGLTSPQFF; V gene: TRBV12-3/TRBV12-4; clone size: many; J gene: TRBJ2-1; D gene: NA
CDR3 DNA: TGTGCCTGGAGTCTTCTAGCCCACGAAGCGGGGTCAGATACGCAGTATTTT; CDR3 protein: CAWSLLAHEAGSDTQYF; V gene: TRBV30; clone size: NA; J gene: TRBJ2-3; D gene: TRBD2
CDR3 DNA: TGTGCCAGCAGCTTAGACAGGGGAAAGCAGTACTTC; CDR3 protein: CASSLDRGKQYF; V gene: TRBV7-9; clone size: few; J gene: TRBJ2-7; D gene: TRBD1
CDR3 DNA: TGTGCCAGCAGCCAAGACCCCCGGTGGAGCTCTGGGGCCAACGTCCTGACTTTC; CDR3 protein: CASSQDPRWSSGANVLTF; V gene: TRBV3-1; clone size: NA; J gene: TRBJ2-6; D gene: NA
CDR3 DNA: TGTGCCAGCAGCGTTATAGCGGGTGAGCAGTTCTTC; CDR3 protein: CASSVIAGEQFF; V gene: TRBV9; clone size: few; J gene: TRBJ2-1; D gene: TRBD2
CDR3 DNA: TGCAGTGCTACGACCGAAAAGAATACCTACGAGCAGTACTTC; CDR3 protein: CSATTEKNTYEQYF; V gene: TRBV20-1; clone size: NA; J gene: TRBJ2-7; D gene: NA
CDR3 DNA: TGTGCCAGCAGCGGACAGGGCGATAATTCACCCCTCCACTTT; CDR3 protein: CASSGQGDNSPLHF; V gene: TRBV12-3/TRBV12-4; clone size: NA; J gene: TRBJ1-6; D gene: TRBD1
CDR3 DNA: TGTGCCAGCAACCCCCGGGCAGTTACTACAACTAATGAAAAACTGTTTTTT; CDR3 protein: CASNPRAVTTTNEKLFF; V gene: TRBV7-8; clone size: few; J gene: TRBJ1-4; D gene: NA
CDR3 DNA: TGTGCCAGCAGCTCACTGAATAGCGGGATTCTGGGCGAGCAGTACTTC; CDR3 protein: CASSSLNSGILGEQYF; V gene: TRBV7-2; clone size: many; J gene: TRBJ2-7; D gene: TRBD2
CDR3 DNA: TGCAGTGCTAGAGTTAGCGGGAGTAAGGGCACCGGGGAGCTGTTTTTT; CDR3 protein: CSARVSGSKGTGELFF; V gene: TRBV20-1; clone size: NA; J gene: TRBJ2-2; D gene: TRBD2
CDR3 DNA: TGTGCCAGCAGCCCCCGGACTAGCGGGTTCTACGAGCAGTACTTC; CDR3 protein: CASSPRTSGFYEQYF; V gene: TRBV4-3; clone size: many; J gene: TRBJ2-7; D gene: TRBD2
CDR3 DNA: TGTGCCAGCAGCCCGGGACCAGTGCAGCCCCAGCATTTT; CDR3 protein: CASSPGPVQPQHF; V gene: TRBV5-8; clone size: NA; J gene: TRBJ1-5; D gene: NA
CDR3 DNA: TGTGCCAGCAGCTTAGCCGCCGGAGCGGGAGCCTACAATGAGCAGTTCTTC; CDR3 protein: CASSLAAGAGAYNEQFF; V gene: TRBV11-3; clone size: few; J gene: TRBJ2-1; D gene: TRBD2
CDR3 DNA: TGTGCCAGCAGCCCCGGGCTGGGGAACTACTACGAGCAGTACTTC; CDR3 protein: CASSPGLGNYYEQYF; V gene: TRBV3-1; clone size: NA; J gene: TRBJ2-7; D gene: NA
CDR3 DNA: TGTGCCAGCAGCTTAATGGAGGGTATCTACGAGCAGTACTTC; CDR3 protein: CASSLMEGIYEQYF; V gene: TRBV7-6; clone size: NA; J gene: TRBJ2-7; D gene: NA
CDR3 DNA: TGTGCCAGCACTCGATCGGGACTAGCTTCCTACAATGAGCAGTTCTTC; CDR3 protein: CASTRSGLASYNEQFF; V gene: TRBV27; clone size: few; J gene: TRBJ2-1; D gene: TRBD2
CDR3 DNA: TGTGCCTGGAGTGAGACAGCTATTAACACTGAAGCTTTCTTT; CDR3 protein: CAWSETAINTEAFF; V gene: TRBV30; clone size: once; J gene: TRBJ1-1; D gene: NA